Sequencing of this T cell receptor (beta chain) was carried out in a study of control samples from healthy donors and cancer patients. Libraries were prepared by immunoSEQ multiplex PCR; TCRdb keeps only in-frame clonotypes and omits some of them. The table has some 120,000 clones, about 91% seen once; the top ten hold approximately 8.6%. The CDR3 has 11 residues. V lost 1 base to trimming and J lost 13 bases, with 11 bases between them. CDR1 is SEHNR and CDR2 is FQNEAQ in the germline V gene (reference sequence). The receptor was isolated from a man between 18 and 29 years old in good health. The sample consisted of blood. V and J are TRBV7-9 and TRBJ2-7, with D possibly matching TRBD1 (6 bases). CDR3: CASSLGGTPYF. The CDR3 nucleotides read TGTGCCAGCAGCTTAGGGGGGACACCATACTTC. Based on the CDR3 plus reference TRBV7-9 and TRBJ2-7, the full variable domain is DTGVSQNPRHKITKRGQNVTFRCDPISEHNRLYWYRQTLGQGPEFLTYFQNEAQLEKSRLLSDRFSAERPKGSFSTLEIQRTEQGDSAMYLCASSLGGTPYFGPGTRLTVT.